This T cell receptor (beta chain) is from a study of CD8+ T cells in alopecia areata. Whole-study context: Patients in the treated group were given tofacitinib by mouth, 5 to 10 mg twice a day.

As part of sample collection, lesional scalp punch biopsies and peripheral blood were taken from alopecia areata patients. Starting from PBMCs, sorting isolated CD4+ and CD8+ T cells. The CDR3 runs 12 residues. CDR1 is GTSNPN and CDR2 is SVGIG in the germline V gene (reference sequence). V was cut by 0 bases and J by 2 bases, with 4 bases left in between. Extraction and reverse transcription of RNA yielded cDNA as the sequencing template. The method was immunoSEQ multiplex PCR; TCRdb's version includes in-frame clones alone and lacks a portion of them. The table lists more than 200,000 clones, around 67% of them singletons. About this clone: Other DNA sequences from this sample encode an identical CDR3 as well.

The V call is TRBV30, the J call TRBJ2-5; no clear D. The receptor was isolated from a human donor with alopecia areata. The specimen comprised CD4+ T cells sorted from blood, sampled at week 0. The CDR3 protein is CAWSVNQETQYF. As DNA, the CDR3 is TGTGCCTGGAGTGTTAATCAAGAGACCCAGTACTTC.